In its sample, the clone carrying this TCR beta chain was seen many times. The antigen remains unidentified. MiXCR, applied by TCRdb to the 5' RACE reads, yields one record per CDR3 protein. The profile shows fewer than 550,000 distinct CDR3 sequences, less than 6% of them singletons. The record originates from a study of CD8 T cells in ankylosing spondylitis. The germline gives CDR1 SGHAT, CDR2 FQNNGV. Trimming removed 5 bases from V and 4 bases from J, with 14 bases in between. The CDR3 length is 15 residues. Findings and caveats of the study: A motif in TCR beta, a set of eight highly homologous variants, appeared characteristic of ankylosing spondylitis blood.

The TCR comes from a male donor with ankylosing spondylitis. The genes are TRBV11-2 and TRBJ2-2; D perhaps matches TRBD2 (5 bases). The sample consisted of blood, either unsorted or a sorted T cell fraction (not recorded which). The DNA for the CDR3 is TGTGCCAGCAGCGTTGGGGTTCGGGGCACCGGGGAGCTGTTTTTT. The encoded protein is CASSVGVRGTGELFF.